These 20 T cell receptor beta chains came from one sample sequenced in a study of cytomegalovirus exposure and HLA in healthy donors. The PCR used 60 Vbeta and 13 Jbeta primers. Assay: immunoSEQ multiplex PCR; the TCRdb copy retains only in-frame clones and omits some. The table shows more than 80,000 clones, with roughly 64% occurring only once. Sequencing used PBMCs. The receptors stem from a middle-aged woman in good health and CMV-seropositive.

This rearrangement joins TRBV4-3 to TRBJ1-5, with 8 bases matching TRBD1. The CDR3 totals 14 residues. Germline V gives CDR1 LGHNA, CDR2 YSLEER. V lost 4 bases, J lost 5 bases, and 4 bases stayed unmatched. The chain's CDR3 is CASSLGQGDQPQHF. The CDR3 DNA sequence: TGCGCCAGCAGCCTAGGACAGGGCGATCAGCCCCAGCATTTT.

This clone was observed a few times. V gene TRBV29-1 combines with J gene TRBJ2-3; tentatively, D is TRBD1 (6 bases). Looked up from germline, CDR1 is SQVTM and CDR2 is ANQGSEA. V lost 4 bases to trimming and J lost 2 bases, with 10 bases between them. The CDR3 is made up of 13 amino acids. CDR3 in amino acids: CSVVGGYTDTQYF. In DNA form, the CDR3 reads TGCAGCGTTGTAGGGGGTTACACAGATACGCAGTATTTT.

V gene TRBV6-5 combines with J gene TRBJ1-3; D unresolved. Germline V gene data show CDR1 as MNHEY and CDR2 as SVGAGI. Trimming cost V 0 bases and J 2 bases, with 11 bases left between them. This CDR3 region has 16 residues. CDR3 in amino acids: CASSYSTGVAGNTIYF. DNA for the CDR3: TGTGCCAGCAGTTACTCGACCGGGGTGGCTGGAAACACCATATATTTT.

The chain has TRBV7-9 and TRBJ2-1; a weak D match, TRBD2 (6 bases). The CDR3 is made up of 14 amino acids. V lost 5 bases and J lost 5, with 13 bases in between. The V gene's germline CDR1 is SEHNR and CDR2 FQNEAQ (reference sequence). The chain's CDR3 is CASSPVGGDNEQFF. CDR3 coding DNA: TGTGCCAGCAGCCCGGTCGGCGGGGACAATGAGCAGTTCTTC.

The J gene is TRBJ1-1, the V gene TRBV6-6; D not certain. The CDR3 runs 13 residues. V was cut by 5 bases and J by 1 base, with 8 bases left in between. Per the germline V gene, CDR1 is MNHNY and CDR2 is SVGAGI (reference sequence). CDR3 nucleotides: TGTGCCAGCAGTGGGGAGTGGAACACTGAAGCTTTCTTT. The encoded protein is CASSGEWNTEAFF.

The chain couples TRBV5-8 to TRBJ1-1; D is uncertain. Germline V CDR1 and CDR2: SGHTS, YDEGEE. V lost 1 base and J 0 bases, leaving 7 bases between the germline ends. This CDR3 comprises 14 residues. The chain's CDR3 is CASSLLFLNTEAFF. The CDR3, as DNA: TGTGCCAGCAGCTTGCTTTTCCTGAACACTGAAGCTTTCTTT.

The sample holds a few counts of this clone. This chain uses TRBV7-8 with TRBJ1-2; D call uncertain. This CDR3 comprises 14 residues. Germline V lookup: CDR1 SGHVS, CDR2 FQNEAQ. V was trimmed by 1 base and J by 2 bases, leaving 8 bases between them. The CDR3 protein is CASSLGLGNYGYTF. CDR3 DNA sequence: TGTGCCAGCAGCTTAGGTCTCGGGAACTATGGCTACACCTTC.

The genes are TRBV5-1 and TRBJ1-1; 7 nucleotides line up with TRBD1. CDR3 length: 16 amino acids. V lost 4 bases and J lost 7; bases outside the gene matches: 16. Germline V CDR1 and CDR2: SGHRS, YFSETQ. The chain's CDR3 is CASSRKGGQKDIEAFF. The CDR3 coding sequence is TGCGCCAGCAGCCGAAAAGGGGGACAGAAAGATATTGAAGCTTTCTTT.

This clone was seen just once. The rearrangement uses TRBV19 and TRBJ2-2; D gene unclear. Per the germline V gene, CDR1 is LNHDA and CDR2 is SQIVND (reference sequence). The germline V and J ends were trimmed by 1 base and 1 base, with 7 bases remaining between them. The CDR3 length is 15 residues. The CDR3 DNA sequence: TGTGCCAGTAGTATAGTATCCGTGAACACCGGGGAGCTGTTTTTT. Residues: CASSIVSVNTGELFF.

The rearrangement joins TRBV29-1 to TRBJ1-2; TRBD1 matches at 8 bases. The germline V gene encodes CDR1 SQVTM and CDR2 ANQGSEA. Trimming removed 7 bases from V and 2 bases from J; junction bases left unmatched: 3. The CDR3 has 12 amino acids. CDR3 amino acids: CSATGANYGYTF. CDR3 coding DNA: TGCAGCGCGACAGGGGCGAACTATGGCTACACCTTC.

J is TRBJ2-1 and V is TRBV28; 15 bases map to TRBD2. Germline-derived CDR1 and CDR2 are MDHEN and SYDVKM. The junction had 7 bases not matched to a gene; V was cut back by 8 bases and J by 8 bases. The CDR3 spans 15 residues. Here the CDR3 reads CASGLAGGPYHEQFF. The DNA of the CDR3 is TGTGCCAGCGGACTAGCGGGAGGGCCTTACCATGAGCAGTTCTTC.

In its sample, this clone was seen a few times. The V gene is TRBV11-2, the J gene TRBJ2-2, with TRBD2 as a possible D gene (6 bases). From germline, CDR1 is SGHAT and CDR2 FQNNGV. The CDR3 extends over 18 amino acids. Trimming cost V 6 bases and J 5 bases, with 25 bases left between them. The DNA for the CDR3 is TGTGCCAGCAGGGTTGGACGGACCTCCCGCGCGGGGACCGGGGAGCTGTTTTTT. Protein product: CASRVGRTSRAGTGELFF.

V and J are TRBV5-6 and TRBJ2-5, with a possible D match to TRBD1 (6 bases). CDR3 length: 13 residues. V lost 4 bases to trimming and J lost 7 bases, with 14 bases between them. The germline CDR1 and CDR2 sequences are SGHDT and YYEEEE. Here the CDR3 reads CASSPVGQTTQYF. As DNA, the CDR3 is TGTGCCAGCAGCCCGGTCGGACAGACGACCCAGTACTTC.

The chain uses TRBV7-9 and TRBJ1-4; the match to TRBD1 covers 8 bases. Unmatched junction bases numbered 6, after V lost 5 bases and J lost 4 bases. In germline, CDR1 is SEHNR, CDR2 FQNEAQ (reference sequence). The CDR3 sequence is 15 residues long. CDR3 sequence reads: CASSGRTGSNEKLFF. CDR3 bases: TGTGCCAGCAGCGGCCGGACAGGGAGTAATGAAAAACTGTTTTTT.

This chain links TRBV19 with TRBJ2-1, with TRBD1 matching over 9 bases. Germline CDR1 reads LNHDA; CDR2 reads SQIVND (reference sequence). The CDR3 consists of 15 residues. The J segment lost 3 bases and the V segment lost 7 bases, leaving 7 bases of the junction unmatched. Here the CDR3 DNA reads TGTGCCAGTAAGACGGACAGGGGATTCTACAATGAGCAGTTCTTC. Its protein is CASKTDRGFYNEQFF.

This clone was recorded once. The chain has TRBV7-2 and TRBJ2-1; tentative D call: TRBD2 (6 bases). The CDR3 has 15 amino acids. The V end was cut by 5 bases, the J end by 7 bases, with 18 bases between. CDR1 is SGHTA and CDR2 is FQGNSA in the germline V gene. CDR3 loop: CASSLRDWHGNEQFF. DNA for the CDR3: TGTGCCAGCAGCCTCCGGGACTGGCATGGGAATGAGCAGTTCTTC.

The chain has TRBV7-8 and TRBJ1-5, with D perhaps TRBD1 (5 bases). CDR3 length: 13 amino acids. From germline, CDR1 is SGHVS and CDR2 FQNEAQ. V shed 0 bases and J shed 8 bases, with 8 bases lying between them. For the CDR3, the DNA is TGTGCCAGCAGCTTAGCAGGGGCAGAGCCCCAGCATTTT. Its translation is CASSLAGAEPQHF.

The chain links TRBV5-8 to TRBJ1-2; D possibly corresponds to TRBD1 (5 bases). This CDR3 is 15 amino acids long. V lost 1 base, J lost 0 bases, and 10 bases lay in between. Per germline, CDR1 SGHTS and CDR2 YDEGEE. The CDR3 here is CASSLNTGPNYGYTF. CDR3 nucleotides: TGTGCCAGCAGCTTGAACACAGGACCTAACTATGGCTACACCTTC.

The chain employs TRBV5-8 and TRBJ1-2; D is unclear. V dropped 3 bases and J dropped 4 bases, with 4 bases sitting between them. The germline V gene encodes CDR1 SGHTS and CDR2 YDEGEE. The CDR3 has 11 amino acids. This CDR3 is CASSSLYGYTF. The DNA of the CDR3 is TGTGCCAGCAGCTCCCTCTATGGCTACACCTTC.

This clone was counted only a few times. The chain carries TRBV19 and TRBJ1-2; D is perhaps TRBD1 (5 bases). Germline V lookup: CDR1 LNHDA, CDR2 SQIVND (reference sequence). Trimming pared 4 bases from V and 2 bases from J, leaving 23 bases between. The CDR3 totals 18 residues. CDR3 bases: TGTGCCAGTAGTAGCGAGAGACGGGGGTATCCACAAAACTATGGCTACACCTTC. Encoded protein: CASSSERRGYPQNYGYTF.